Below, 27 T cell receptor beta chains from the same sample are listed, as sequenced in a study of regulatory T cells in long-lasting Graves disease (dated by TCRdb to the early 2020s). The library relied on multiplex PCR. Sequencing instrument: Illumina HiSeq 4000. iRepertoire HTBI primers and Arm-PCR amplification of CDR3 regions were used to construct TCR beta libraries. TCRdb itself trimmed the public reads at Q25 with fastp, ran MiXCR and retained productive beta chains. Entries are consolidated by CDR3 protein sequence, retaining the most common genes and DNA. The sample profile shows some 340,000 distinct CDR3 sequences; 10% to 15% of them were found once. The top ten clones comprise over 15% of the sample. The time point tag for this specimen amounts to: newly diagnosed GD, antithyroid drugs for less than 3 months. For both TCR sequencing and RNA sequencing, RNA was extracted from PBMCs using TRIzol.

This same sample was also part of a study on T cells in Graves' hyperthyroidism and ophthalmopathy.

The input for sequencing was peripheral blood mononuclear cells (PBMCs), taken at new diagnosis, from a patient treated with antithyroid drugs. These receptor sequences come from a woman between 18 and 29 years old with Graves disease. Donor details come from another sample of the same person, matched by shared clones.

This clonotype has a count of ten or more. The CDR3 DNA follows: TGTGCCAGCAGCCCGGGGACAGTTGGGAACACTGAAGCTTTCTTT. This translates into CASSPGTVGNTEAFF. V is TRBV7-8 and J is TRBJ1-1; 7 positions agree with TRBD1. This CDR3 spans 15 amino acids. The V segment lost 5 bases and the J segment 1 base; nucleotides outside the gene matches: 7. The V gene's germline CDR1 is SGHVS and CDR2 FQNEAQ.

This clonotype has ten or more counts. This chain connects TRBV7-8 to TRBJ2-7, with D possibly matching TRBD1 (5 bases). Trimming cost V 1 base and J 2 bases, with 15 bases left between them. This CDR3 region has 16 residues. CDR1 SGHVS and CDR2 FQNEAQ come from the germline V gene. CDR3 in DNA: TGTGCCAGCAGCTTAGGTATGGCAGGGTTTCCCTACGAGCAGTACTTC. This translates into CASSLGMAGFPYEQYF.

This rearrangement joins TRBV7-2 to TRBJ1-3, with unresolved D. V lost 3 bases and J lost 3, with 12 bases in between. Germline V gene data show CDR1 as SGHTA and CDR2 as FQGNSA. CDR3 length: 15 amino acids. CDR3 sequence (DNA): TGTGCCAGCAGCTTCCGGGCCCAGGATGGAAACACCATATATTTT. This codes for CASSFRAQDGNTIYF.

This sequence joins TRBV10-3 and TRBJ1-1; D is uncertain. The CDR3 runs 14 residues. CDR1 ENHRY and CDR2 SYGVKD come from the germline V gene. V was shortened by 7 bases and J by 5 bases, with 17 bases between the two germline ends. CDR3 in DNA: TGTGCCATCACCCTAAGTAGGATATGGACTGAAGCTTTCTTT. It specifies CAITLSRIWTEAFF.

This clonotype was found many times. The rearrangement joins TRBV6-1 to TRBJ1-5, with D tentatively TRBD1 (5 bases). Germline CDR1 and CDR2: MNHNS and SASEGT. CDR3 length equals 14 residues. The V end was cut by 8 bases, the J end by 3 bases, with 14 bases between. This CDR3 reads CASQDTGFNQPQHF. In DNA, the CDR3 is TGTGCCAGCCAGGACACCGGATTCAATCAGCCCCAGCATTTT.

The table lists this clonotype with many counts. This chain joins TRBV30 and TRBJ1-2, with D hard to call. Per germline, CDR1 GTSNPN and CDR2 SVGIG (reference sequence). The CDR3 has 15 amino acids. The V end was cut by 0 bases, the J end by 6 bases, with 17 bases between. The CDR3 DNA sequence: TGTGCCTGGAGTGTACCGGGCGTATGGGGTGATGGCTACACCTTC. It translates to CAWSVPGVWGDGYTF.

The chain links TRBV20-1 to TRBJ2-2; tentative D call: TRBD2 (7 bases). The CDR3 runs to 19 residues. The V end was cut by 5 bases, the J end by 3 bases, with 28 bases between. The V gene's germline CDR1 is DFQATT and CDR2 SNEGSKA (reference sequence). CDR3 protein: CSAPPPSGGGFTDTGELFF. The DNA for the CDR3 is TGCAGTGCTCCTCCACCTTCGGGCGGGGGCTTTACGGACACCGGGGAGCTGTTTTTT.

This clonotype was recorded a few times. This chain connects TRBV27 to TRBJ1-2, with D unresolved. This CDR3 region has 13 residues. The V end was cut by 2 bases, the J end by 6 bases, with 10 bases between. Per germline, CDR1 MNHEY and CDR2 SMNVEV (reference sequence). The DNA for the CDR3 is TGTGCCAGCAGTTTAACCAGTGGGGATGGCTACACCTTC. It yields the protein CASSLTSGDGYTF.

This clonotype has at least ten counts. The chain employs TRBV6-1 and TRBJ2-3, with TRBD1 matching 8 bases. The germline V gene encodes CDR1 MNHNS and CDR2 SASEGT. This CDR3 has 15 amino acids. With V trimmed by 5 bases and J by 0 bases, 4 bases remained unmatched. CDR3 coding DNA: TGTGCCAGCAGTCCGGACAGGGCAAGCACAGATACGCAGTATTTT. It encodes CASSPDRASTDTQYF.

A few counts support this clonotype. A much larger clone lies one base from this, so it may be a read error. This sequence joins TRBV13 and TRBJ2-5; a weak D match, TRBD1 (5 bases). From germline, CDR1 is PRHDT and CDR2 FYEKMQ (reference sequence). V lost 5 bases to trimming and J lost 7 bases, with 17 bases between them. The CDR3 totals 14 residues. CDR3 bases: TGTGCCAGCAGCCAGGCCAGGGTCAGAGGGACCCAGTACTTC. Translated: CASSQARVRGTQYF. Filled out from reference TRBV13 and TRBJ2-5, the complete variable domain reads AAGVIQSPRHLIKEKRETATLKCYPIPRHDTVYWYQQGPGQDPQFLISFYEKMQSDKGSIPDRFSAQQFSDYHSELNMSSLELGDSALYFCASSQARVRGTQYFGPGTRLLVL.

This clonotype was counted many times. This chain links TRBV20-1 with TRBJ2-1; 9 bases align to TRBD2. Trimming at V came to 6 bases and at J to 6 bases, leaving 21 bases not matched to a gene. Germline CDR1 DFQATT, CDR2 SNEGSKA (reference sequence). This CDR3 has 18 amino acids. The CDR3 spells CSATGLAQPPVRSNEQFF. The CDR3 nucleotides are TGCAGTGCGACCGGACTAGCGCAACCCCCCGTTCGGAGCAATGAGCAGTTCTTC.

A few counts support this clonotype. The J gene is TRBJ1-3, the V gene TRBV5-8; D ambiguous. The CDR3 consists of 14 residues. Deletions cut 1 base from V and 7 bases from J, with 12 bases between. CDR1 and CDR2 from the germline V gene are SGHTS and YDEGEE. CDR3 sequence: CASSLLPLGNTIYF. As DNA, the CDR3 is TGTGCCAGCAGCTTGTTGCCACTGGGGAACACCATATATTTT.

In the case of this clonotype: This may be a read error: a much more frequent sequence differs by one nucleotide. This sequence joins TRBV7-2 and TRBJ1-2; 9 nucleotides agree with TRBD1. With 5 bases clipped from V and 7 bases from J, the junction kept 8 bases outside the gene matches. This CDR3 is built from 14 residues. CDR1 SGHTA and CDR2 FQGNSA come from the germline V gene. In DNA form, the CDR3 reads TGTGCCAGCAGCGTACAGGGGGCAGAGGGTGGCTACACCTTC. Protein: CASSVQGAEGGYTF.

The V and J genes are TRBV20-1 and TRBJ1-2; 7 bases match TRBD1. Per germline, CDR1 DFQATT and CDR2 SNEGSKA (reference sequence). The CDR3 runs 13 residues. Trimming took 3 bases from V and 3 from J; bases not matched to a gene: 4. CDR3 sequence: CSASSGTDYGYTF. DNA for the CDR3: TGCAGTGCTAGTTCCGGGACAGACTATGGCTACACCTTC.

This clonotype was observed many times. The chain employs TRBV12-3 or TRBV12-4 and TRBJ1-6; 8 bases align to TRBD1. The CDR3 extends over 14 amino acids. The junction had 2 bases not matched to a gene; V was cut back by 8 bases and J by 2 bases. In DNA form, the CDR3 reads TGTGCCAGCCGGGGACAGGCCTATAATTCACCCCTCCACTTT. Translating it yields CASRGQAYNSPLHF.

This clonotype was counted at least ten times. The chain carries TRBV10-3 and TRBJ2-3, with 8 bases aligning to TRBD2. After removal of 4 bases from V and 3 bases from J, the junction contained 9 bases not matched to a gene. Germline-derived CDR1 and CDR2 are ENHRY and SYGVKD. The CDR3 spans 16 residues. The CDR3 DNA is TGTGCCATCAGTGGGATTAGCGGGGCAGGGACAGATACGCAGTATTTT. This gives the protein CAISGISGAGTDTQYF.

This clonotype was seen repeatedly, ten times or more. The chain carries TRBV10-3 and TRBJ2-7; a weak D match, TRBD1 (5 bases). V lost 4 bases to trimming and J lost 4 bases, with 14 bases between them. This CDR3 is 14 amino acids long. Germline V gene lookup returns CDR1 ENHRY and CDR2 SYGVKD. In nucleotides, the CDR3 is TGTGCCATCAGTGGCCCCCCCCAGGGTTACGAGCAGTACTTC. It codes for CAISGPPQGYEQYF.

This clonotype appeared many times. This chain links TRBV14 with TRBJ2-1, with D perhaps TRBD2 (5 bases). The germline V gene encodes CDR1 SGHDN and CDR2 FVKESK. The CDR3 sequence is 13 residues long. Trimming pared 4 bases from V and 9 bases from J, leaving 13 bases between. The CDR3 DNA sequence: TGTGCCAGCAGCCTCGTGGACTCCCTTGAGCAGTTCTTC. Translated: CASSLVDSLEQFF.

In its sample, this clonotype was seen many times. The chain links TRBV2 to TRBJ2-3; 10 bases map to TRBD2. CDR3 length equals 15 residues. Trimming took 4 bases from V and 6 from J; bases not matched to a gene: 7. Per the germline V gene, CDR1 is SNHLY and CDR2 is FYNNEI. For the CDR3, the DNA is TGTGCCAGCAGTGTGGCTAGCGGGGGTTCGGATACGCAGTATTTT. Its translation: CASSVASGGSDTQYF.

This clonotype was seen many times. The chain's CDR3 is CASSLAPIWTVEGYQPQHF. The CDR3 DNA reads as TGTGCCAGCAGCTTAGCGCCCATTTGGACGGTCGAGGGTTATCAGCCCCAGCATTTT. J is TRBJ1-5 and V is TRBV7-6; D remains ambiguous. Germline CDR1 SGHVS, CDR2 FNYEAQ. Trimming left V 0 bases short and J 5 bases short, with 23 bases between. The CDR3 runs 19 residues.

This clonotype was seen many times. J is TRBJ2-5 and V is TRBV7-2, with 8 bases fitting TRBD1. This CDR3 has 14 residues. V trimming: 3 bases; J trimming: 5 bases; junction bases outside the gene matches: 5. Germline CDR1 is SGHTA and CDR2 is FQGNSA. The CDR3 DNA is TGTGCCAGCAGCTTCAGGACAGGGAGTGAGACCCAGTACTTC. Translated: CASSFRTGSETQYF.

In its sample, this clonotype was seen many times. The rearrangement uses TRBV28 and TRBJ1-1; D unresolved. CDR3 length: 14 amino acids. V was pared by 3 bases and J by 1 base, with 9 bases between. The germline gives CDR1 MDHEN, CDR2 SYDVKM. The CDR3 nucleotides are TGTGCCAGCAGTTTCGCCGGGAGGAACACTGAAGCTTTCTTT. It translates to CASSFAGRNTEAFF.

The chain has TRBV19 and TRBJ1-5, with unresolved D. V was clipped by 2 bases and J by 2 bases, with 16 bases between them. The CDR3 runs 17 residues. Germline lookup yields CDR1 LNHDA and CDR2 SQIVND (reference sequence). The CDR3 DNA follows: TGTGCCAGTAGTATATTAGTGCCATCCCGACGCAATCAGCCCCAGCATTTT. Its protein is CASSILVPSRRNQPQHF.

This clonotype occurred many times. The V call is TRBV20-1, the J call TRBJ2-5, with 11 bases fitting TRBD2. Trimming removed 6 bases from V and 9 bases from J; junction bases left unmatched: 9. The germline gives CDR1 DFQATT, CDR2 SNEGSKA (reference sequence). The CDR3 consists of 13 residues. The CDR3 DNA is TGCAGTGCGCAACTAGCGGGAGTGTTGTCCCAGTACTTC. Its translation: CSAQLAGVLSQYF.

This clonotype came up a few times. CDR3 nucleotide sequence: TGTGCCAGCAGGACCTCCCTGAGGGGGGAGTTAAATACGCAGTATTTT. Translating gives CASRTSLRGELNTQYF. The V call is TRBV12-3 or TRBV12-4, the J call TRBJ2-3, with D possibly called TRBD1 or TRBD2 (6 bases each). The CDR3 contains 16 residues. V lost 6 bases to trimming and J lost 7 bases, with 23 bases between them.

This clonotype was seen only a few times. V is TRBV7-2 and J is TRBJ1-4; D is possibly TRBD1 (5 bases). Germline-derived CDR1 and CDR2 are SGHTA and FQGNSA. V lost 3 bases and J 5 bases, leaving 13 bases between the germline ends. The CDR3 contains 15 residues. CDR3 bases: TGTGCCAGCAGCTTCCAGGGTCTTCCAAATGAAAAACTGTTTTTT. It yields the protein CASSFQGLPNEKLFF.

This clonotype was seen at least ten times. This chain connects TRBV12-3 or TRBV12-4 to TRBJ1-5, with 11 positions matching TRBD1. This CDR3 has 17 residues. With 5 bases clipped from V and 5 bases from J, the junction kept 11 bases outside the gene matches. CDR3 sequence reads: CASSPLPWDRGDQPQHF. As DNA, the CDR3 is TGTGCCAGCAGTCCACTCCCCTGGGACAGGGGGGATCAGCCCCAGCATTTT.